The sample holds a few counts of the clone carrying this T cell receptor (beta chain). Time point meaning: newly diagnosed GD, antithyroid drugs for less than 3 months. From PBMCs, RNA was extracted and then used to make the TCR library. These data are taken from a study of regulatory T cells in long-lasting Graves disease. According to the study, TCR beta libraries were built with iRepertoire HTBI primers and CDR3-region Arm-PCR. TCRdb recomputed calls from the multiplex PCR reads with MiXCR, one row per CDR3 protein. The sample has around 500,000 distinct CDR3 sequences, roughly 16% seen once; the top ten hold around a quarter. This CDR3 is 15 amino acids long. The germline CDR1 and CDR2 sequences are LNHNV and YYDKDF (reference sequence). Trimming left V 0 bases short and J 5 bases short, with 11 bases between. This sample was shared with a second study, whose subject was T cells in Graves' hyperthyroidism and ophthalmopathy.

The clonotype comes from a woman between 40 and 65 years old with Graves disease. The source material was peripheral blood mononuclear cells (PBMCs), sampled at new diagnosis, from a patient treated with antithyroid drugs. The chain uses TRBV15 and TRBJ2-1; possibly TRBD1 for D (5 bases). The CDR3: CATSRDRGRDNEQFF. In DNA, the CDR3 is TGTGCCACCAGCAGAGATAGGGGCAGGGACAATGAGCAGTTCTTC. The full variable domain, in which reference TRBV15 and TRBJ2-1 provide the parts outside the CDR3, is DAMVIQNPRYQVTQFGKPVTLSCSQTLNHNVMYWYQQKSSQAPKLLFHYYDKDFNNEADTPDNFQSRRPNTSFCFLDIRSPGLGDTAMYLCATSRDRGRDNEQFFGPGTRLTVL.